This paragraph covers one TCR beta chain sequence. This record comes from a study of blood T cell repertoires in COVID-19. The data were produced by immunoSEQ multiplex PCR, yet TCRdb's version contains in-frame clones alone and is incomplete. The sample consists of about 300,000 clones, approximately 91% of them appearing once. The TCR comes from a man younger than 30 with active or convalescent COVID-19. The specimen was peripheral blood.

The CDR3 reads CASSDWSTGKMGLDEKLFF. DNA of the CDR3: TGCGCCAGCAGTGACTGGTCGACAGGGAAAATGGGGTTGGATGAAAAACTGTTTTTT. The chain couples TRBV10-2 to TRBJ1-4; 7 bases are shared with TRBD1. V dropped 3 bases and J dropped 6; count of bases not matched to a gene: 19. In germline, CDR1 is WSHSY, CDR2 SAAADI. The CDR3 spans 19 residues.